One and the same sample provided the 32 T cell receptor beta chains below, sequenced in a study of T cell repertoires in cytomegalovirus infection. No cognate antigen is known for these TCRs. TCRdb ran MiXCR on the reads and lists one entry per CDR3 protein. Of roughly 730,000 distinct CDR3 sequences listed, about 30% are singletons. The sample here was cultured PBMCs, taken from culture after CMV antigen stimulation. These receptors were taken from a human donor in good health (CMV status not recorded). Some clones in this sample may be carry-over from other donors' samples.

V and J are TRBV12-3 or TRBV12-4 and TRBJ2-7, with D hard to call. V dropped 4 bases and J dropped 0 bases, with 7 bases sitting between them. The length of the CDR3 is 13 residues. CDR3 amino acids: CASSSGYSYEQYF. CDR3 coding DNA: TGTGCCAGCAGTTCCGGGTACTCCTACGAGCAGTACTTC.

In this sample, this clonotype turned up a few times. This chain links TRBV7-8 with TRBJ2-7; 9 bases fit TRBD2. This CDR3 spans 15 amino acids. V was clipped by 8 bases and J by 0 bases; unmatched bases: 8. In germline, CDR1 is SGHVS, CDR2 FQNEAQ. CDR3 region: CASGIAGVVSYEQYF. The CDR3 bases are TGTGCCAGCGGTATAGCGGGAGTTGTCTCCTACGAGCAGTACTTC.

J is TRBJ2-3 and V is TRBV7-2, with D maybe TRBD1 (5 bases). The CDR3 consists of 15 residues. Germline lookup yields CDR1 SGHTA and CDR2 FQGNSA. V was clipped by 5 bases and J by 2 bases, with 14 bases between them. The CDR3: CASSLRPGPTDTQYF. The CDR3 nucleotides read TGTGCCAGCAGCCTGCGCCCAGGGCCCACAGATACGCAGTATTTT.

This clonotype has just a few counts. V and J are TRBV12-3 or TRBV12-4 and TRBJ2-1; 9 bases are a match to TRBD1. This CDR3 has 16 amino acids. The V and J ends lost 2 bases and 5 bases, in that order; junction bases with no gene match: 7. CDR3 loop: CASSLYEWDRDNEQFF. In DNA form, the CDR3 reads TGTGCCAGCAGTTTATATGAGTGGGACAGGGACAATGAGCAGTTCTTC.

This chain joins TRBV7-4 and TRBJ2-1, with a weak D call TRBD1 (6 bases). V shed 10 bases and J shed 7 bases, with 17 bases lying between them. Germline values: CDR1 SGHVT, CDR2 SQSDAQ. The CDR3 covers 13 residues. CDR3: CANQEGDLNEQFF. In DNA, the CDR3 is TGTGCCAATCAAGAGGGGGATCTGAATGAGCAGTTCTTC.

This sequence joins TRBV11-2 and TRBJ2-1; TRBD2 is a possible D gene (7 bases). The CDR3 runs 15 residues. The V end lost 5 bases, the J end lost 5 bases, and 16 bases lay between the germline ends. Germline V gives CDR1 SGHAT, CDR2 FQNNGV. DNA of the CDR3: TGTGCCAGCAGCCTCTCGGGGGGCAGACACAATGAGCAGTTCTTC. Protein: CASSLSGGRHNEQFF.

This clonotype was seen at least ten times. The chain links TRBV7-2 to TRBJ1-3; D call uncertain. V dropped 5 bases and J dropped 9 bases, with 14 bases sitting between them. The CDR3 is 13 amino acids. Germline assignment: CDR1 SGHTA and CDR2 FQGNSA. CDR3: CASSPTYGTTIYF. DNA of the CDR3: TGTGCCAGCAGCCCAACGTATGGCACCACCATATATTTT.

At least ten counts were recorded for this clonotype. The CDR3 DNA sequence: TGTGCCAGCAGCAAACGGGACAGTCGGATGAACACTGAAGCTTTCTTT. It codes for CASSKRDSRMNTEAFF. This chain connects TRBV7-8 to TRBJ1-1; 7 nucleotides align to TRBD1. Germline V gives CDR1 SGHVS, CDR2 FQNEAQ. The V and J ends lost 5 bases and 0 bases, in that order; junction bases with no gene match: 9. This CDR3 region has 16 residues.

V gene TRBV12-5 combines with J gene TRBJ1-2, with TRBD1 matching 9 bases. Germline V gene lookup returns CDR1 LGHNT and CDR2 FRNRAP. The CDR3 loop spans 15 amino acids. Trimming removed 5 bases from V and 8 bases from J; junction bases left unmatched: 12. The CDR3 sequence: CASGTPGQGVEGYTF. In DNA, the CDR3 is TGTGCTAGTGGTACACCGGGACAGGGAGTGGAGGGCTACACCTTC.

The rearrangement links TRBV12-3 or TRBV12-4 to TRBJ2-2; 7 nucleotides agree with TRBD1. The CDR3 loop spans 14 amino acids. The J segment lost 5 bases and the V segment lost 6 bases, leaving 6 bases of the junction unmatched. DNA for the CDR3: TGTGCCAGCAGCCAGGACAGGATTACCGGGGAGCTGTTTTTT. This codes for CASSQDRITGELFF.

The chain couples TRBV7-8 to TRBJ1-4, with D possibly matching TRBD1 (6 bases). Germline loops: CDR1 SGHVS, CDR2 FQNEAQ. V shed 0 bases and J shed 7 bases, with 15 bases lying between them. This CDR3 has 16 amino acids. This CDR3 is CASSLAVGGLFEKLFF. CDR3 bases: TGTGCCAGCAGCTTAGCGGTAGGGGGATTGTTTGAAAAACTGTTTTTT.

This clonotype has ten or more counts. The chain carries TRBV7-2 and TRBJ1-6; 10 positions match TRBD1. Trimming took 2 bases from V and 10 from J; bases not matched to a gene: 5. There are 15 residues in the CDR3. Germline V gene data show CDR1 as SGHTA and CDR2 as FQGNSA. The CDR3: CASSLIGTGESPLHF. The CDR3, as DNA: TGTGCCAGCAGCTTAATCGGGACAGGGGAATCACCCCTCCACTTT.

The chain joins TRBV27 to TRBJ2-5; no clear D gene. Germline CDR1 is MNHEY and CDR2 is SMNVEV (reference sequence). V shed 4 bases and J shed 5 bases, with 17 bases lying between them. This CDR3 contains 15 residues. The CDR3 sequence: CASSWSGRRRETQYF. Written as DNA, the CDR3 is TGTGCCAGCAGTTGGTCCGGGCGGCGGCGGGAGACCCAGTACTTC.

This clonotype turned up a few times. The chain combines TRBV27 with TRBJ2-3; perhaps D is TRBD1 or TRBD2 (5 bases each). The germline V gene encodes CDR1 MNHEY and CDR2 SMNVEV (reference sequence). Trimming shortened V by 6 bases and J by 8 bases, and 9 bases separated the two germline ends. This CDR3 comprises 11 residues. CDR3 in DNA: TGTGCCAGCAGCCCCGGGGCTACGCAGTATTTT. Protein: CASSPGATQYF.

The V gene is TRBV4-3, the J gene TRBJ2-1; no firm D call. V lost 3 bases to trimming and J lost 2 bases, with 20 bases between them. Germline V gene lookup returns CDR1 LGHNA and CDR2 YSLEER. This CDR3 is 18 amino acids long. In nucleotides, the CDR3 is TGCGCCAGCAGCCAGGACCTTGACTTCGTCCGGGCCTACAATGAGCAGTTCTTC. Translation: CASSQDLDFVRAYNEQFF.

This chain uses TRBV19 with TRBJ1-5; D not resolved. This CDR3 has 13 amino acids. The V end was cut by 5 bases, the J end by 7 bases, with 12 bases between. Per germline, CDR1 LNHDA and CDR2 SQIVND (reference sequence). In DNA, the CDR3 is TGTGCCAGTAGTGACCGACCTTGGCAGCCCCAGCATTTT. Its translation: CASSDRPWQPQHF.

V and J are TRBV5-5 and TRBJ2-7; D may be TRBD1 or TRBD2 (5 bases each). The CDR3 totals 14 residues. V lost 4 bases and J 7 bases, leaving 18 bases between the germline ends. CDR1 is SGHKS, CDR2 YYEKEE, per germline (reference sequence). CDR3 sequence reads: CASSPRDGRLEQYF. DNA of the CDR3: TGTGCCAGCAGCCCCCGGGACGGCCGACTTGAGCAGTACTTC.

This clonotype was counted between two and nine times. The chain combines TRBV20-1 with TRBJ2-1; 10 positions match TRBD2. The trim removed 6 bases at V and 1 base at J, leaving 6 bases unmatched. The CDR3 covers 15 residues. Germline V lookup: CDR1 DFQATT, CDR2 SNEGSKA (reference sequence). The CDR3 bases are TGCAGTGCCACGAGTAGCGGGAGGTCCTACAATGAGCAGTTCTTC. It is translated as CSATSSGRSYNEQFF.

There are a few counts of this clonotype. The chain's CDR3 is CASSPPGTGIDTQYF. Written as DNA, the CDR3 is TGTGCCAGCAGCCCCCCCGGGACAGGGATCGATACGCAGTATTTT. The rearrangement uses TRBV7-9 and TRBJ2-3; 9 bases are shared with TRBD1. With V trimmed by 5 bases and J by 6 bases, 9 bases remained unmatched. Per germline, CDR1 SEHNR and CDR2 FQNEAQ (reference sequence). This CDR3 contains 15 residues.

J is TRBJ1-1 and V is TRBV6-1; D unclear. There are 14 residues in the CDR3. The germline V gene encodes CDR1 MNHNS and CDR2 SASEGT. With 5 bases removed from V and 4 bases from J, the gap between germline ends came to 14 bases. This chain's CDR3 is CASSYGLLGTEAFF. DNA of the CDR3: TGTGCCAGCAGTTACGGTCTTCTGGGCACTGAAGCTTTCTTT.

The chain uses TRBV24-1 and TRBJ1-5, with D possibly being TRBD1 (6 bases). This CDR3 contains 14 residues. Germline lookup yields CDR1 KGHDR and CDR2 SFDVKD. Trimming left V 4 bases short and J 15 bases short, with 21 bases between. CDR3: CATSEGQSPFDRHF. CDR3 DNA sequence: TGTGCCACCAGTGAAGGACAGAGCCCCTTTGATAGGCATTTT.

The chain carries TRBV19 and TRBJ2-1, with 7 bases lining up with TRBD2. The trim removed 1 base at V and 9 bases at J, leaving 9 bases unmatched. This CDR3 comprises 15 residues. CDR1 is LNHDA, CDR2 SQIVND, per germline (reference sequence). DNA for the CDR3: TGTGCCAGTAGTATAGCCGAGGGAGGGCCCCTTGAGCAGTTCTTC. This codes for CASSIAEGGPLEQFF.

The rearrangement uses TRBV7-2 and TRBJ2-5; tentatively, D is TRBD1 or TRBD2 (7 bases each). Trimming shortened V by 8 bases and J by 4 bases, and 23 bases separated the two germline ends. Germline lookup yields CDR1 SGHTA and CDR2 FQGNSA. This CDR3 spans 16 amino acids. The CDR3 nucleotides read TGTGCCAGCCACCTGGGGGGGGCAGGGGGGTCAGAGACCCAGTACTTC. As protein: CASHLGGAGGSETQYF.

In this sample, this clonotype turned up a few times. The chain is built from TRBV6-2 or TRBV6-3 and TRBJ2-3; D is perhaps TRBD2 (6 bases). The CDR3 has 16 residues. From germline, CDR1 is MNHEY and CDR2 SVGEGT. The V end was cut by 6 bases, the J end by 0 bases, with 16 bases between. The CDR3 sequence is CASRATRRVSTDTQYF. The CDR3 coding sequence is TGTGCCAGCAGAGCGACTAGAAGGGTTAGCACAGATACGCAGTATTTT.

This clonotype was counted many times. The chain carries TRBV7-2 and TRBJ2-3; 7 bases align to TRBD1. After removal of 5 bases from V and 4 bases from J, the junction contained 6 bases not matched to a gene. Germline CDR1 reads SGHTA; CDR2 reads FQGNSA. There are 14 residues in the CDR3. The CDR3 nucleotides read TGTGCCAGCAGCACAAGACAGGGCGCAGATACGCAGTATTTT. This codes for CASSTRQGADTQYF.

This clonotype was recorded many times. CDR3 region: CASSLGEYQETQYF. CDR3 coding DNA: TGTGCCAGCAGCTTAGGCGAGTACCAAGAGACCCAGTACTTC. V and J are TRBV7-2 and TRBJ2-5; D remains unclear. CDR1 and CDR2 from the germline V gene are SGHTA and FQGNSA. V was pared by 1 base and J by 0 bases, with 6 bases between. This CDR3 is 14 amino acids long.

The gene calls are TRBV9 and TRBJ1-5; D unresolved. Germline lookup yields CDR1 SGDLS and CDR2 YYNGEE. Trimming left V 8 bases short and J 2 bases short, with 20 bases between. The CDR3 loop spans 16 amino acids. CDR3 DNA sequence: TGTGCCAGACCTCACCAAAGACGAGACGGCAATCAGCCCCAGCATTTT. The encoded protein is CARPHQRRDGNQPQHF.

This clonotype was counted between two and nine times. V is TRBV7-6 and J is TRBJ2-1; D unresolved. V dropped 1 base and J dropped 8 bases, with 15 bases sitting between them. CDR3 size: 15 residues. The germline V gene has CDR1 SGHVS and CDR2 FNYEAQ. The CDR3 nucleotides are TGTGCCAGCAGCTTAGTGCCGCGGACGCAGGATGAGCAGTTCTTC. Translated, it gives CASSLVPRTQDEQFF.

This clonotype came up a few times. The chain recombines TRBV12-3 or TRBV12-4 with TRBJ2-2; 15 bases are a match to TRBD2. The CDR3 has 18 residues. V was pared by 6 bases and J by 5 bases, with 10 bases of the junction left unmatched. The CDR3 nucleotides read TGTGCCAGCAGCCTCGGACTAGCGGGGGGGCGGGGGACCGGGGAGCTGTTTTTT. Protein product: CASSLGLAGGRGTGELFF.

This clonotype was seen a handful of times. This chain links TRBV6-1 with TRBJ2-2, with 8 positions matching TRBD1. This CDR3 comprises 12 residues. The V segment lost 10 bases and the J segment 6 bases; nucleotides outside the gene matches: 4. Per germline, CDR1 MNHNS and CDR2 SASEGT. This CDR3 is CATSTGAGELFF. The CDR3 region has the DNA TGTGCCACCTCGACAGGGGCCGGGGAGCTGTTTTTT.

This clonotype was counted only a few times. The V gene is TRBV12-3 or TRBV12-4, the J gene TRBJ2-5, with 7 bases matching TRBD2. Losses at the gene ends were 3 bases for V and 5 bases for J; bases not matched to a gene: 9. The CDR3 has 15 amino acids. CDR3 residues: CASSFGGRWGETQYF. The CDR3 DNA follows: TGTGCCAGCAGTTTCGGGGGGAGGTGGGGGGAGACCCAGTACTTC.

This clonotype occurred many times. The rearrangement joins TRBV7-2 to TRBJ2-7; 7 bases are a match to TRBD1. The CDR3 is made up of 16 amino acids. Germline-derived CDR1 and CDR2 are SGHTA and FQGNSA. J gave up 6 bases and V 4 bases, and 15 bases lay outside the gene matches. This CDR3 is CASSSVTPTGPGEQYF. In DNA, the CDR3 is TGTGCCAGCAGCTCAGTTACTCCGACAGGGCCAGGCGAGCAGTACTTC.